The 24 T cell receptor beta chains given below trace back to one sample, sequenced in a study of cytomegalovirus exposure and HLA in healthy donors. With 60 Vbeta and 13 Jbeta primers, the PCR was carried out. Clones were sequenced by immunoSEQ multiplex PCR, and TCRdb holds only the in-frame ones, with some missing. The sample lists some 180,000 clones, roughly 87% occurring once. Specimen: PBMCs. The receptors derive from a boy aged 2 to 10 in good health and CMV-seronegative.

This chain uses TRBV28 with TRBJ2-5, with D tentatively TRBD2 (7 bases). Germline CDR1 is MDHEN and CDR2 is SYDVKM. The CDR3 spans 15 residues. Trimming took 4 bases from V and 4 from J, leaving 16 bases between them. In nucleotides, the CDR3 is TGTGCCAGCAGTTCCCCCGGGGGGCGCGGAGAGACCCAGTACTTC. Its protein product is CASSSPGGRGETQYF.

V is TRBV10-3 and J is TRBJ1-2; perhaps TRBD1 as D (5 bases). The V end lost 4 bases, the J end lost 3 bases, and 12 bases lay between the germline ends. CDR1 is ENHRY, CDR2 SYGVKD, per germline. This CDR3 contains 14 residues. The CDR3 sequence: CAISVTGGDYGYTF. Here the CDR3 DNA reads TGTGCCATCAGTGTCACTGGAGGGGACTATGGCTACACCTTC.

DNA of the CDR3: TGTGCCAGCAGTGCCTTGCTTCGACAGCGCGAGCAGTACTTC. Amino acid sequence: CASSALLRQREQYF. The chain uses TRBV2 and TRBJ2-5; possibly TRBD1 for D (5 bases). The end of the DNA aligns better with TRBJ2-7, so the J call may be wrong. The CDR3 spans 14 residues. Looked up from germline, CDR1 is SNHLY and CDR2 is FYNNEI.

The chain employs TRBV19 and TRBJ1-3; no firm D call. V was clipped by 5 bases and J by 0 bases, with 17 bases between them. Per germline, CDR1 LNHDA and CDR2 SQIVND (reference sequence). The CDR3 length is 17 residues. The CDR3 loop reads CASSPGRGGSSGNTIYF. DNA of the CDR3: TGTGCCAGTAGTCCCGGGCGGGGTGGAAGCTCTGGAAACACCATATATTTT.

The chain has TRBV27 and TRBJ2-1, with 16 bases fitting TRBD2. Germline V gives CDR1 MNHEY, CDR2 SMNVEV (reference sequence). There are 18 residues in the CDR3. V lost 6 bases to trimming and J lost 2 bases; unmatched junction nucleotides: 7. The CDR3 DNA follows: TGTGCCAGCAGCCCCGGGACTAGCGGGAGGGTTACCTACAATGAGCAGTTCTTC. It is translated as CASSPGTSGRVTYNEQFF.

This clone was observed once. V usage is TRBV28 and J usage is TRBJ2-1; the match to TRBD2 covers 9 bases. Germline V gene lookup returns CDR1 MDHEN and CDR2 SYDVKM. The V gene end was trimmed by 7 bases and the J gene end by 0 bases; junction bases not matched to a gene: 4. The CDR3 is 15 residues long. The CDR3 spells CASTLSGSSYNEQFF. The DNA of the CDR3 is TGTGCCAGCACCCTTAGCGGGAGCTCCTACAATGAGCAGTTCTTC.

CDR3 in DNA: TGTGCCAGTAGTGTTGAGGGGACAGGGGTTCGGGAGACCCAGTACTTC. This gives the protein CASSVEGTGVRETQYF. The rearrangement joins TRBV19 to TRBJ2-5; TRBD1 agrees at 10 bases. Germline assignment: CDR1 LNHDA and CDR2 SQIVND (reference sequence). The CDR3 spans 16 residues. J lost 5 bases, V lost 5 bases, and 11 bases had no gene match. The whole variable domain, remainder taken from reference TRBV19 and TRBJ2-5, is DGGITQSPKYLFRKEGQNVTLSCEQNLNHDAMYWYRQDPGQGLRLIYYSQIVNDFQKGDIAEGYSVSREKKESFPLTVTSAQKNPTAFYLCASSVEGTGVRETQYFGPGTRLLVL.

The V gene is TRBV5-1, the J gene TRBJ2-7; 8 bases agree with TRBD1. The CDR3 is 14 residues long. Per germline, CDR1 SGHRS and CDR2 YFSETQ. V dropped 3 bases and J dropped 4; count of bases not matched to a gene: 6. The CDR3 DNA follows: TGCGCCAGCAGCTCGGGACAGGAAAATTACGAGCAGTACTTC. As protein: CASSSGQENYEQYF.

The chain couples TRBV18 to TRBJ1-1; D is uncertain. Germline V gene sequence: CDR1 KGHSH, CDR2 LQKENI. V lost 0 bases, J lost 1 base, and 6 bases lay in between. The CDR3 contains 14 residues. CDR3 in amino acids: CASSPPGENTEAFF. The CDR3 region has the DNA TGTGCCAGCTCACCACCGGGCGAGAACACTGAAGCTTTCTTT.

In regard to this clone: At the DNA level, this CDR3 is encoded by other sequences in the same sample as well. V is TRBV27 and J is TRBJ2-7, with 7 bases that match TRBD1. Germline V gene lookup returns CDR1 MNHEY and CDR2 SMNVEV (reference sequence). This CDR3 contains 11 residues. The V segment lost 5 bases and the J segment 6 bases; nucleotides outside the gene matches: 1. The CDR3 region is CASSPGGEQYF. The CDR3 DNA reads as TGTGCCAGCAGTCCAGGGGGCGAGCAGTACTTC.

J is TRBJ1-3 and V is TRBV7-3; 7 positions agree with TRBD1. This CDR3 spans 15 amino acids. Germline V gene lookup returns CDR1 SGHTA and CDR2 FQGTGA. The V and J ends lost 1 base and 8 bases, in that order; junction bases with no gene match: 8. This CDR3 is CASSLNRGLIYTIYF. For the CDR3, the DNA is TGTGCCAGCAGCTTAAACAGGGGCTTGATATACACCATATATTTT. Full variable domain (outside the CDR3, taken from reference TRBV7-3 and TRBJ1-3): GAGVSQTPSNKVTEKGKYVELRCDPISGHTALYWYRQSLGQGPEFLIYFQGTGAADDSGLPNDRFFAVRPEGSVSTLKIQRTERGDSAVYLCASSLNRGLIYTIYFGEGSWLTVV.

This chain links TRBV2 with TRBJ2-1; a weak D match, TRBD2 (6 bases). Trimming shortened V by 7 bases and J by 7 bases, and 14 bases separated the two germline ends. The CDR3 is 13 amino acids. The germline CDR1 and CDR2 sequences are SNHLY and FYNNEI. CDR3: CASTGALANEQFF. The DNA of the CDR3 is TGTGCCAGCACCGGCGCACTAGCAAATGAGCAGTTCTTC.

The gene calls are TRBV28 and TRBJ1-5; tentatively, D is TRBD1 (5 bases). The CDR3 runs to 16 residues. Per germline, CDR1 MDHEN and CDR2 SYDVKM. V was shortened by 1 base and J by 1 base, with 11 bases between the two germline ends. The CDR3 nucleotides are TGTGCCAGCAGTTTATTTTATCGGGGGAGCAATCAGCCCCAGCATTTT. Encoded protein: CASSLFYRGSNQPQHF.

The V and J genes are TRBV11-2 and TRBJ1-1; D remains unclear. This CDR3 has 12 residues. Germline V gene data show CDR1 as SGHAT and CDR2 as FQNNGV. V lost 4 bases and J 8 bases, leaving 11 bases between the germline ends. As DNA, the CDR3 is TGTGCCAGCAGCTCATTTCCAGGAGAAGCTTTCTTT. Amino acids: CASSSFPGEAFF. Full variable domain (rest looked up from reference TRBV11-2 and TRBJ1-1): EAGVAQSPRYKIIEKRQSVAFWCNPISGHATLYWYQQILGQGPKLLIQFQNNGVVDDSQLPKDRFSAERLKGVDSTLKIQPAKLEDSAVYLCASSSFPGEAFFGQGTRLTVV.

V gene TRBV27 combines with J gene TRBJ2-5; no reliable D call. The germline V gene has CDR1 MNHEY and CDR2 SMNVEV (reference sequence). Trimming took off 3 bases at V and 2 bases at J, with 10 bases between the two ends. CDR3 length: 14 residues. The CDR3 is CASSFLAEQETQYF. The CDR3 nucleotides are TGTGCCAGCAGTTTTTTAGCCGAACAAGAGACCCAGTACTTC.

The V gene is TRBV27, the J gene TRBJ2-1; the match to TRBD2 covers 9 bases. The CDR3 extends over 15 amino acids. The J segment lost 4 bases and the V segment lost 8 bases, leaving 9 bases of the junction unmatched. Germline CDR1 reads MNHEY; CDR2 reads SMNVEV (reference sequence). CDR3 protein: CASGAERGVYNEQFF. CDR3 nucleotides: TGTGCCAGCGGAGCTGAGCGGGGGGTATACAATGAGCAGTTCTTC.

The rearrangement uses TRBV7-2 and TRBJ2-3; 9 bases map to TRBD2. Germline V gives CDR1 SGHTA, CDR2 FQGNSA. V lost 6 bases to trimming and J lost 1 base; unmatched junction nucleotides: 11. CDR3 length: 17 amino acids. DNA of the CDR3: TGTGCCAGCAGACATAATACGGGACTAGCCCGCACAGATACGCAGTATTTT. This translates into CASRHNTGLARTDTQYF.

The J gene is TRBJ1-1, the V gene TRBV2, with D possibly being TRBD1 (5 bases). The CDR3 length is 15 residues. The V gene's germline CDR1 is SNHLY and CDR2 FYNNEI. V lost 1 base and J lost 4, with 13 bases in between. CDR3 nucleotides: TGTGCCAGCAGTGAAGAGGGTATTAGGGGCACTGAAGCTTTCTTT. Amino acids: CASSEEGIRGTEAFF. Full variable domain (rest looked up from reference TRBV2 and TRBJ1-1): EPEVTQTPSHQVTQMGQEVILRCVPISNHLYFYWYRQILGQKVEFLVSFYNNEISEKSEIFDDQFSVERPDGSNFTLKIRSTKLEDSAMYFCASSEEGIRGTEAFFGQGTRLTVV.

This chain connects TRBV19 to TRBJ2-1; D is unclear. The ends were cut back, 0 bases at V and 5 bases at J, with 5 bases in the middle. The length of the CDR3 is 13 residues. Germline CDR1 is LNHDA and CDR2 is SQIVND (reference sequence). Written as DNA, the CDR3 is TGTGCCAGTAGTATAGACAGAAACAATGAGCAGTTCTTC. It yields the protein CASSIDRNNEQFF.

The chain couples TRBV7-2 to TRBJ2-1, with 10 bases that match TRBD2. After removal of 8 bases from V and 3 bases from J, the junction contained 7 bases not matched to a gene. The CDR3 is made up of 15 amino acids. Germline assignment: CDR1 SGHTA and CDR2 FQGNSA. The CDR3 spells CASELRTSGYNEQFF. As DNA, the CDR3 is TGTGCCAGCGAACTTCGGACTAGCGGCTACAATGAGCAGTTCTTC.

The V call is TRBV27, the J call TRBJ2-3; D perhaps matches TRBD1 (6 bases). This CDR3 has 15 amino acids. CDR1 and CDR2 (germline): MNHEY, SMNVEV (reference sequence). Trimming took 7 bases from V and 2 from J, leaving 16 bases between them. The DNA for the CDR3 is TGTGCCAGCATCCCCCAGACAGGTCTCACAGATACGCAGTATTTT. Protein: CASIPQTGLTDTQYF.

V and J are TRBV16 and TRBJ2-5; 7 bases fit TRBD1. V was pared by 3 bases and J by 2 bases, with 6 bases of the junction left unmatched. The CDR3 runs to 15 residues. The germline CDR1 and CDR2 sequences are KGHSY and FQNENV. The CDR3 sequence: CASSHSGTDQETQYF. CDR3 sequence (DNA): TGTGCCAGCAGCCACTCGGGGACAGATCAAGAGACCCAGTACTTC. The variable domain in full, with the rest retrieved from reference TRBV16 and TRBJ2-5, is GEEVAQTPKHLVRGEGQKAKLYCAPIKGHSYVFWYQQVLKNEFKFLISFQNENVFDETGMPKERFSAKCLPNSPCSLEIQATKLEDSAVYFCASSHSGTDQETQYFGPGTRLLVL.

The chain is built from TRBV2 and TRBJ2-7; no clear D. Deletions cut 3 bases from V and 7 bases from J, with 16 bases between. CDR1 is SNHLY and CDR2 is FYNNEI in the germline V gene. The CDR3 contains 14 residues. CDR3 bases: TGTGCCAGCAGTGAGTTCCCCCCGGGTGGTGAGCAGTACTTC. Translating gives CASSEFPPGGEQYF.

In DNA, the CDR3 is TGCGCCAGCAGCCAAGAGGGACAGCGCGGAGCTTTCTTT. Amino acid sequence: CASSQEGQRGAFF. The chain links TRBV4-1 to TRBJ1-1; TRBD1 matches at 7 bases. The CDR3 extends over 13 amino acids. After removal of 0 bases from V and 10 bases from J, the junction contained 5 bases not matched to a gene. The germline CDR1 and CDR2 sequences are MGHRA and YSYEKL.